These 16 T cell receptor beta chains share one sample of origin, sequenced in a study of T cells in women clearing cervical HPV infection. Libraries were prepared by immunoSEQ multiplex PCR; TCRdb keeps only in-frame clonotypes and omits some of them. Reported are over 30,000 clones; the ten largest clones contain approximately 7.2%. The sequenced sample was blood buffy coat. The receptors stem from a woman between 18 and 70 years old with a cervical HPV16 infection that either progressed to CIN3+ or cleared (not recorded which).

Concerning this clone: Sequencing ends 3 residues short of the CDR3 end; the germline J gene provides the rest. The chain employs TRBV7-2 and TRBJ2-5; 8 bases align to TRBD1. After removal of 5 bases from V and 5 bases from J, the junction contained 7 bases not matched to a gene. Germline lookup yields CDR1 SGHTA and CDR2 FQGNSA. The CDR3 spans 14 residues. The covered CDR3 bases are TGTGCCAGCAGCCGCAGGGGGCGCGAGGAGACC. Protein sequence: CASSRRGREET. The complete CDR3 reads CASSRRGREETQYF.

Comments on this clone: Sequencing ends 3 residues short of the CDR3 end; the germline J gene provides the rest. The gene calls are TRBV20-1 and TRBJ1-5; D possibly corresponds to TRBD1 (6 bases). V gave up 1 base and J gave up 0 bases, with 10 bases separating them. CDR1 is DFQATT, CDR2 SNEGSKA, per germline (reference sequence). The CDR3 totals 15 residues. The CDR3 is CSARVDSNSNQPQHF. CDR3 DNA, as far as it was read: TGCAGTGCTAGAGTGGACAGCAATAGCAATCAGCCC.

CDR3 DNA, as far as it was read: TGTGCCAGTACTACCCTGACACGGTCCGAG. It encodes CASTTLTRSE. The complete CDR3 reads CASTTLTRSEAFF. The V call is TRBV19, the J call TRBJ1-1; D is unclear. Read data end 3 residues before the CDR3 end; the end is taken from the germline J gene. CDR1 and CDR2 (germline): LNHDA, SQIVND (reference sequence). The CDR3 has 13 amino acids.

For this clone: With the read ending 3 residues before the CDR3 end, the germline J gene is used to fill in that end. This chain uses TRBV20-1 with TRBJ2-3; the D gene is possibly TRBD2 (6 bases). Germline V gives CDR1 DFQATT, CDR2 SNEGSKA (reference sequence). The CDR3 consists of 14 residues. This CDR3 reads CSARPAGGGETQYF. CDR3 bases read: TGCAGTGCTAGACCCGCCGGGGGAGGAGAGACG.

On this clone itself: With the read ending 3 residues before the CDR3 end, the germline J gene is used to fill in that end. This chain links TRBV7-8 with TRBJ1-2; the match to TRBD1 covers 7 bases. The CDR3 length is 15 residues. V lost 4 bases to trimming and J lost 4 bases; unmatched junction nucleotides: 9. The germline gives CDR1 SGHVS, CDR2 FQNEAQ. CDR3 DNA, as far as it was read: TGTGCCAGCAGCTACTCGAGACAGGGCGTCTATGGC. Protein sequence: CASSYSRQGVYG. The entire CDR3 sequence reads CASSYSRQGVYGYTF.

The CDR3 loop reads CSADRGGGEWETQYF. The DNA read from the CDR3 is TGCAGTGCCGACCGGGGTGGTGGGGAGTGGGAGACC. The chain uses TRBV20-1 and TRBJ2-5; D perhaps matches TRBD2 (5 bases). The read halts 3 residues ahead of the CDR3 end, with the missing end drawn from the germline J gene. The CDR3 contains 15 residues. Germline CDR1 DFQATT, CDR2 SNEGSKA (reference sequence). With 6 bases removed from V and 5 bases from J, the gap between germline ends came to 22 bases.

CDR3 bases read: TGCAGTGCTAGCCACTCCTCTGCCTCCTACAATGAG. As protein: CSASHSSASYNE. The entire CDR3 is CSASHSSASYNEQFF. The gene calls are TRBV20-1 and TRBJ2-1; D unclear. The read ends 3 residues early relative to the CDR3; the germline J gene fills the gap. Germline V lookup: CDR1 DFQATT, CDR2 SNEGSKA (reference sequence). CDR3 length: 15 residues. Trimming took off 3 bases at V and 0 bases at J, with 12 bases between the two ends.

About this clone itself: The read terminates 3 residues before the CDR3 end, so the remaining end is supplied by the germline J gene. The J gene is TRBJ2-3, the V gene TRBV30; possibly TRBD2 for D (6 bases). V was trimmed by 1 base and J by 1 base, leaving 12 bases between them. CDR1 is GTSNPN, CDR2 SVGIG, per germline (reference sequence). This CDR3 has 15 amino acids. Partial CDR3 DNA: TGTGCCTGGAGTGATGCGGGGCGACGCACAGATACG. It encodes CAWSDAGRRTDT. From start to end, the CDR3 is CAWSDAGRRTDTQYF.

CDR3 loop: CSAYQTGRETQYF. CDR3 DNA (partial): TGCAGTGCTTACCAAACAGGGCGGGAGACC. The J gene is TRBJ2-5, the V gene TRBV20-1; D may be TRBD1 (6 bases). With the read ending 3 residues before the CDR3 end, the germline J gene is used to fill in that end. Trimming shortened V by 5 bases and J by 5 bases, and 15 bases separated the two germline ends. The CDR3 has 13 residues. The germline V gene has CDR1 DFQATT and CDR2 SNEGSKA (reference sequence).

The CDR3 reads CSAISTRVLKSGNYGYTF. The CDR3 bases that were read are TGCAGTGCCATTTCCACCCGCGTCCTTAAGAGTGGTAACTATGGC. The chain couples TRBV20-1 to TRBJ1-2; no clear D. The read falls 3 residues short of the CDR3 end, and the missing part is taken from the germline J gene. The CDR3 runs 18 residues. Germline CDR1 reads DFQATT; CDR2 reads SNEGSKA (reference sequence). V was pared by 6 bases and J by 1 base, with 27 bases between.

In the case of this clone: The missing CDR3 end, 3 residues past where the read stops, is filled in from the germline J gene. The genes are TRBV9 and TRBJ1-4; the D is unclear. V was trimmed by 4 bases and J by 5 bases, leaving 12 bases between them. The germline V gene has CDR1 SGDLS and CDR2 YYNGEE. The CDR3 runs to 14 residues. The CDR3 bases that were read are TGTGCCAGCAGCCCCCGGTCCTTAAATGAAAAA. Amino acid sequence: CASSPRSLNEK. From start to end, the CDR3 is CASSPRSLNEKLFF.

Concerning this clone: The read finishes 3 residues shy of the CDR3 end, and the germline J gene is used to complete it. This chain uses TRBV20-1 with TRBJ2-2; D is unresolved. CDR3 length: 12 residues. V lost 3 bases and J lost 8, with 10 bases in between. Germline-derived CDR1 and CDR2 are DFQATT and SNEGSKA (reference sequence). The CDR3 protein is CSARPPTGELFF. The DNA read from the CDR3 is TGCAGTGCTAGGCCCCCCACTGGGGAG.

With regard to this clone: Read sequence stops 3 residues before the CDR3 end, and the germline J gene provides the missing end. The chain employs TRBV6-2 or TRBV6-3 and TRBJ2-7; 9 bases map to TRBD1. With V trimmed by 0 bases and J by 3 bases, 3 bases remained unmatched. Germline-derived CDR1 and CDR2 are MNHEY and SVGEGT. This CDR3 spans 15 amino acids. CDR3 sequence reads: CASSYSGTGSYEQYF. The DNA read from the CDR3 is TGTGCCAGCAGTTACTCCGGGACAGGGAGCTACGAG.

Comments on this clone: The read ends 3 residues before the CDR3 terminus; that terminus is restored from the germline J gene. The chain recombines TRBV30 with TRBJ1-2; no clear D. Trimming took off 5 bases at V and 4 bases at J, with 14 bases between the two ends. CDR1 and CDR2 (germline): GTSNPN, SVGIG (reference sequence). The CDR3 is 13 amino acids. The CDR3: CAWEPAVLYGYTF. The CDR3 bases that were read are TGTGCCTGGGAGCCCGCGGTTCTCTATGGC.

With respect to this clone: The read halts 3 residues ahead of the CDR3 end, with the missing end drawn from the germline J gene. This chain links TRBV6-2 or TRBV6-3 with TRBJ1-6; TRBD1 matches at 8 bases. The germline V gene encodes CDR1 MNHEY and CDR2 SVGEGT. This CDR3 region has 15 residues. V was clipped by 6 bases and J by 8 bases; unmatched bases: 9. The sequenced CDR3 bases are TGTGCCAGCAGCCCAGACAGGGGATCGGATTCACCC. Translating gives CASSPDRGSDSP. The full CDR3 sequence reads CASSPDRGSDSPLHF.

The CDR3 reads CSAFLLNTEAFF. Partial CDR3 DNA: TGCAGTGCTTTTCTTCTTAACACTGAA. The gene calls are TRBV20-1 and TRBJ1-1; no definite D call. Coverage ceases 3 residues before the CDR3 finishes, and the germline J gene fills in the end. CDR1 and CDR2 from the germline V gene are DFQATT and SNEGSKA (reference sequence). The CDR3 totals 12 residues. With 5 bases removed from V and 2 bases from J, the gap between germline ends came to 9 bases.